This T cell receptor (beta chain) appears in the sequencing data of a study of OX40 agonist ivuxolimab in advanced cancers. At the level of the study: The study treated patients with ivuxolimab, an agonistic anti-OX40 (CD134) antibody. Patients were infused with ivuxolimab every 2 weeks at 0.01 to 10 mg/kg. Dose-escalation cases comprised hepatocellular carcinoma, melanoma, renal cell or head and neck cancer.

Broader study findings: CD4+ and CD8+ T cells in blood underwent clonal expansion by week 6 at 0.1 to 3.0 mg/kg.

This clone was picked up one time. The antigen is not known. Assay: immunoSEQ multiplex PCR; the TCRdb copy retains only in-frame clones and omits some. The table shows 15,000 to 20,000 clones, with about 86% occurring only once. There are 16 residues in the CDR3. Germline loops: CDR1 LNHNV, CDR2 YYDKDF (reference sequence). V was pared by 5 bases and J by 4 bases, with 19 bases between. V and J are TRBV15 and TRBJ2-3, with D perhaps matching TRBD1 or TRBD2 (9 bases each). The sequencing used CD4+ or CD8+ T cells sorted from blood, collected in a trial of the OX40 agonist ivuxolimab. This receptor was taken from an adult with an advanced solid tumor such as melanoma, head and neck, liver or kidney cancer. The CDR3 is CATSLTGGGRADTQYF. The CDR3 DNA reads TGTGCCACCAGCTTAACAGGGGGCGGGAGGGCAGATACGCAGTATTTT.